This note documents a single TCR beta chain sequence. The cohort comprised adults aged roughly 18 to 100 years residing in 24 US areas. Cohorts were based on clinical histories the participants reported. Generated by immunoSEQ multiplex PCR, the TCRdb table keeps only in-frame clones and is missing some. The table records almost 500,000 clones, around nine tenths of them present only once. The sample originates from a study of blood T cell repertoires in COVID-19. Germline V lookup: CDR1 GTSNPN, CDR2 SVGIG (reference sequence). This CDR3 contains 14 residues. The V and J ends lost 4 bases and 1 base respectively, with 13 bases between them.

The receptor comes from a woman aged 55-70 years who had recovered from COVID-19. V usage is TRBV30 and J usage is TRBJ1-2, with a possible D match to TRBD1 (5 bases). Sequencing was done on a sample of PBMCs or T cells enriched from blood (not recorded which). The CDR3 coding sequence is TGTGCCTGGAACCCGACAGCCTATAACTATGGCTACACCTTC. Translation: CAWNPTAYNYGYTF.